The entry below gives a single TCR beta chain sequence along with its context. Antigen: not known. The record originates from a study of CD8 T cells in ankylosing spondylitis. Study-level results: Significant enrichment of disease-linked clones was reportedly seen in matched ankylosing spondylitis synovial fluid. A TCR beta motif of several highly homologous variants appeared characteristic of ankylosing spondylitis blood.

The V gene lost 5 bases and the J gene lost 6 bases, with 13 bases spanning the gap. The CDR3 is made up of 14 amino acids. Germline V gives CDR1 SGHAT, CDR2 FQNNGV. The authors made TCR beta libraries by quantitative 5'-RACE with molecular barcodes. MiXCR, applied by TCRdb to the 5' RACE reads, yields one record per CDR3 protein. The sample lists 150,000 to 200,000 distinct CDR3 sequences; over 10% were seen once. The sequenced material came from blood, either unsorted or a sorted T cell fraction (not recorded which). This sequence was found in a male donor with ankylosing spondylitis or in good health (not recorded which). The chain has TRBV11-2 and TRBJ2-2, with D possibly TRBD2 on 7 matching bases. The DNA of the CDR3 is TGTGCCAGCAGCCCAGGGAGGGGGGCCGGGGAGCTGTTTTTT. It yields the protein CASSPGRGAGELFF.